Listed here are 27 T cell receptor beta chains from one sample, sequenced in a study of blood T cell repertoires in COVID-19. The method was immunoSEQ multiplex PCR; TCRdb's version includes in-frame clones alone and lacks a portion of them. The table has about 140,000 clones, around nine tenths seen once; the top ten hold less than 10%. The specimen sequenced was peripheral blood. The receptors here all came from a woman in her forties or fifties with active or convalescent COVID-19.

V usage is TRBV7-9 and J usage is TRBJ2-3; TRBD1 matches 7 bases. The CDR3 consists of 15 residues. CDR1 is SEHNR and CDR2 is FQNEAQ in the germline V gene (reference sequence). V lost 1 base and J lost 7; bases outside the gene matches: 8. The CDR3 is CASSLGGTVTYTQYF. The CDR3 nucleotides read TGTGCCAGCAGCTTAGGAGGGACAGTAACGTATACGCAGTATTTT. The whole variable domain, remainder taken from reference TRBV7-9 and TRBJ2-3, is DTGVSQNPRHKITKRGQNVTFRCDPISEHNRLYWYRQTLGQGPEFLTYFQNEAQLEKSRLLSDRFSAERPKGSFSTLEIQRTEQGDSAMYLCASSLGGTVTYTQYFGPGTRLTVL.

The rearrangement uses TRBV7-2 and TRBJ2-4, with 9 bases fitting TRBD1. This CDR3 has 17 residues. After removal of 5 bases from V and 1 base from J, the junction contained 9 bases not matched to a gene. CDR1 and CDR2 (germline): SGHTA, FQGNSA. The CDR3 region is CASSPHPGTGAKNIQYF. The CDR3 nucleotides read TGTGCCAGCAGCCCGCACCCGGGGACAGGGGCCAAAAACATTCAGTACTTC. Based on the CDR3 plus reference TRBV7-2 and TRBJ2-4, the full variable domain is GAGVSQSPSNKVTEKGKDVELRCDPISGHTALYWYRQSLGQGLEFLIYFQGNSAPDKSGLPSDRFSAERTGGSVSTLTIQRTQQEDSAVYLCASSPHPGTGAKNIQYFGAGTRLSVL.

This chain links TRBV30 with TRBJ1-1, with D possibly matching TRBD1 (5 bases). Trimming stripped 0 bases from V and 5 bases from J, with 10 bases between. Germline V lookup: CDR1 GTSNPN, CDR2 SVGIG (reference sequence). The CDR3 consists of 13 residues. The CDR3 here is CAWSVNGGTEAFF. In DNA form, the CDR3 reads TGTGCCTGGAGTGTAAACGGGGGAACTGAAGCTTTCTTT.

This chain links TRBV5-1 with TRBJ2-3; the D gene is possibly TRBD2 (6 bases). The CDR3 totals 17 residues. Deletions cut 4 bases from V and 4 bases from J, with 22 bases between. Germline lookup yields CDR1 SGHRS and CDR2 YFSETQ. CDR3 region: CASSPLAGRKTSDTQYF. CDR3 sequence (DNA): TGCGCCAGCAGCCCGCTCGCGGGACGAAAAACCTCAGATACGCAGTATTTT.

The gene calls are TRBV3-1 (or the pseudogene TRBV3-2) and TRBJ2-1; TRBD2 aligns across 8 bases. With 1 base clipped from V and 7 bases from J, the junction kept 9 bases outside the gene matches. Germline lookup yields CDR1 LGHDT and CDR2 YNNKEL (reference sequence). This CDR3 is 16 amino acids long. The CDR3 protein is CASSQAVAGGGNEQFF. CDR3 nucleotide sequence: TGTGCCAGCAGCCAAGCCGTGGCGGGAGGTGGGAATGAGCAGTTCTTC.

The chain uses TRBV7-9 and TRBJ2-1; no firm D call. CDR1 and CDR2 (germline): SEHNR, FQNEAQ (reference sequence). This CDR3 comprises 14 residues. The V gene lost 3 bases and the J gene lost 3 bases, with 9 bases spanning the gap. In DNA form, the CDR3 reads TGTGCCAGCAGCTTTAGGCAGGACTACAATGAGCAGTTCTTC. Its protein product is CASSFRQDYNEQFF.

The V gene is TRBV28, the J gene TRBJ2-5, with TRBD1 identical over 8 bases. V shed 6 bases and J 4 bases; nucleotides not matched to a gene: 7. The CDR3 has 14 amino acids. Per the germline V gene, CDR1 is MDHEN and CDR2 is SYDVKM. The CDR3 DNA follows: TGTGCCAGCAGATACACAGGGGGTGGAGAGACCCAGTACTTC. This gives the protein CASRYTGGGETQYF.

The rearrangement uses TRBV25-1 and TRBJ2-2, with 7 bases that match TRBD1. This CDR3 has 18 residues. V dropped 1 base and J dropped 1; count of bases not matched to a gene: 9. Germline assignment: CDR1 MGHDK and CDR2 SYGVNS. CDR3 in DNA: TGTGCCAGCAGTGAATCCCCTCGGGACAGAAAGAACACCGGGGAGCTGTTTTTT. This codes for CASSESPRDRKNTGELFF.

The rearrangement uses TRBV9 and TRBJ1-2; the D gene is possibly TRBD1 (6 bases). The germline V gene encodes CDR1 SGDLS and CDR2 YYNGEE. The CDR3 has 16 residues. V was trimmed by 3 bases and J by 4 bases, leaving 19 bases between them. The DNA for the CDR3 is TGTGCCAGCAGCGCCCCCCCCGGGACACATCTCTATGGCTACACCTTC. This sequence encodes CASSAPPGTHLYGYTF.

V gene TRBV30 combines with J gene TRBJ2-7; possible D gene TRBD2, 6 bases. The CDR3 length is 15 residues. V was trimmed by 1 base and J by 0 bases, leaving 13 bases between them. Germline values: CDR1 GTSNPN, CDR2 SVGIG (reference sequence). CDR3: CAWSENRGSSYEQYF. Here the CDR3 DNA reads TGTGCCTGGAGTGAGAACCGGGGGTCCTCCTACGAGCAGTACTTC.

The V call is TRBV6-5, the J call TRBJ1-3, with 7 bases fitting TRBD1. J lost 0 bases, V lost 8 bases, and 7 bases had no gene match. The CDR3 runs to 15 residues. Germline loops: CDR1 MNHEY, CDR2 SVGAGI. The CDR3 DNA is TGTGCCAGCTCTGGGACAGCCTTCTCTGGAAACACCATATATTTT. Residues: CASSGTAFSGNTIYF.

V and J are TRBV28 and TRBJ1-1; D is uncertain. The CDR3 consists of 14 residues. Germline CDR1 and CDR2: MDHEN and SYDVKM. The V gene lost 5 bases and the J gene lost 0 bases, with 10 bases spanning the gap. CDR3 region: CASSTRRVNTEAFF. The CDR3 bases are TGTGCCAGCAGTACCCGACGGGTGAACACTGAAGCTTTCTTT.

The rearrangement uses TRBV7-2 and TRBJ2-5, with D tentatively TRBD2 (5 bases). CDR1 is SGHTA, CDR2 FQGNSA, per germline. Trimming removed 2 bases at V and 2 bases at J, with 6 bases between. The CDR3 spans 13 residues. CDR3 in amino acids: CASSLRGQETQYF. The CDR3 DNA is TGTGCCAGCAGCTTACGAGGGCAAGAGACCCAGTACTTC. Using reference TRBV7-2 and TRBJ2-5 for the parts outside the CDR3, the full variable domain is GAGVSQSPSNKVTEKGKDVELRCDPISGHTALYWYRQSLGQGLEFLIYFQGNSAPDKSGLPSDRFSAERTGGSVSTLTIQRTQQEDSAVYLCASSLRGQETQYFGPGTRLLVL.

The rearrangement links TRBV10-3 to TRBJ1-5; the D is unclear. Trimming left V 10 bases short and J 0 bases short, with 10 bases between. The germline V gene has CDR1 ENHRY and CDR2 SYGVKD. CDR3 length: 13 residues. CDR3 DNA: TGTGCCAGTCAAGACACTAGCAATCAGCCCCAGCATTTT. This gives the protein CASQDTSNQPQHF.

This clone was counted a single time. V usage is TRBV29-1 and J usage is TRBJ1-4, with a possible D match to TRBD1 (5 bases). V was clipped by 5 bases and J by 4 bases, with 23 bases between them. Germline CDR1 and CDR2: SQVTM and ANQGSEA. The CDR3 covers 17 residues. CDR3 nucleotide sequence: TGCAGCGTTCTTTACAGGTGGGGGGATATAGGTAATGAAAAACTGTTTTTT. Its protein is CSVLYRWGDIGNEKLFF.

The V call is TRBV7-2, the J call TRBJ1-3, with D unresolved. Trimming took 5 bases from V and 7 from J, leaving 15 bases between them. This CDR3 is 14 amino acids long. Germline V lookup: CDR1 SGHTA, CDR2 FQGNSA. This CDR3 is CASSPQWSRNTIYF. CDR3 nucleotides: TGTGCCAGCAGCCCGCAGTGGAGTAGGAACACCATATATTTT.

The chain has TRBV9 and TRBJ2-3, with 9 positions matching TRBD1. With 4 bases clipped from V and 4 bases from J, the junction kept 4 bases outside the gene matches. Germline assignment: CDR1 SGDLS and CDR2 YYNGEE. This CDR3 has 14 residues. CDR3 loop: CASSSRTGADTQYF. CDR3 nucleotides: TGTGCCAGCAGCTCCCGGACAGGGGCAGATACGCAGTATTTT.

This clone appeared a single time. The J gene is TRBJ2-2, the V gene TRBV5-5; weak D call: TRBD2 (6 bases). Trimming pared 0 bases from V and 0 bases from J, leaving 6 bases between. Germline V lookup: CDR1 SGHKS, CDR2 YYEKEE (reference sequence). The CDR3 consists of 15 residues. CDR3 sequence reads: CASSLVAANTGELFF. The CDR3 DNA sequence: TGTGCCAGCAGCTTGGTAGCGGCGAACACCGGGGAGCTGTTTTTT.

The chain uses TRBV4-3 and TRBJ2-2; D is undetermined. Per the germline V gene, CDR1 is LGHNA and CDR2 is YSLEER. The V and J ends lost 0 bases and 6 bases respectively, with 11 bases between them. The CDR3 runs 15 residues. This chain's CDR3 is CASSQDKMSSGELFF. The DNA of the CDR3 is TGCGCCAGCAGCCAAGATAAAATGTCCTCCGGGGAGCTGTTTTTT.

The chain carries TRBV11-3 and TRBJ2-5, with 14 nucleotides matching TRBD2. The V gene's germline CDR1 is SGHNT and CDR2 YENEEA. This CDR3 spans 18 amino acids. V was clipped by 1 base and J by 5 bases; unmatched bases: 9. The CDR3 sequence is CASSLGTSGGPRWETQYF. Here the CDR3 DNA reads TGTGCCAGCAGCTTAGGGACTAGCGGGGGGCCGCGCTGGGAGACCCAGTACTTC.

This clone was counted between two and nine times. The V gene is TRBV5-5, the J gene TRBJ2-7; D is possibly TRBD2 (6 bases). Trimming took off 7 bases at V and 7 bases at J, with 18 bases between the two ends. In germline, CDR1 is SGHKS, CDR2 YYEKEE (reference sequence). The CDR3 covers 13 residues. CDR3 DNA: TGTGCCAGCCGGACACCCGACCGGGGGGAGCAGTACTTC. Residues: CASRTPDRGEQYF.

In regard to this clone: The sample holds other DNA sequences that translate to the same CDR3. V and J are TRBV12-3 or TRBV12-4 and TRBJ2-7; possible D gene TRBD2, 6 bases. The CDR3 is made up of 13 amino acids. With 3 bases removed from V and 1 base from J, the gap between germline ends came to 7 bases. Written as DNA, the CDR3 is TGTGCCAGCAGTTTGGGGGGTTCCTACGAGCAGTACTTC. Translated, it gives CASSLGGSYEQYF.

This rearrangement joins TRBV9 to TRBJ2-3; TRBD2 matches at 7 bases. Trimming at V came to 3 bases and at J to 2 bases, leaving 9 bases not matched to a gene. CDR1 is SGDLS and CDR2 is YYNGEE in the germline V gene. This CDR3 contains 16 residues. The CDR3 loop is CASSALVGGTTDTQYF. The DNA of the CDR3 is TGTGCCAGCAGCGCTTTAGTGGGGGGGACCACAGATACGCAGTATTTT.

V usage is TRBV7-2 and J usage is TRBJ1-2; perhaps TRBD1 as D (5 bases). The CDR3 has 13 amino acids. The V gene lost 8 bases and the J gene lost 8 bases, with 18 bases spanning the gap. The germline V gene encodes CDR1 SGHTA and CDR2 FQGNSA. The CDR3 DNA reads as TGTGCCAGCGCCCCCGGGGGAGGGAGGGGCTACACCTTC. It specifies CASAPGGGRGYTF. Drawing the rest from reference TRBV7-2 and TRBJ1-2, the complete variable domain is GAGVSQSPSNKVTEKGKDVELRCDPISGHTALYWYRQSLGQGLEFLIYFQGNSAPDKSGLPSDRFSAERTGGSVSTLTIQRTQQEDSAVYLCASAPGGGRGYTFGSGTRLTVV.

J is TRBJ2-2 and V is TRBV5-1; D possibly corresponds to TRBD1 (5 bases). Trimming left V 3 bases short and J 4 bases short, with 13 bases between. The germline CDR1 and CDR2 sequences are SGHRS and YFSETQ. This CDR3 contains 15 residues. CDR3 in DNA: TGCGCCAGCAGCTCCAGGACGACAGCCACCGGGGAGCTGTTTTTT. It specifies CASSSRTTATGELFF.

V is TRBV11-3 and J is TRBJ1-6; a possible D gene is TRBD1 (5 bases). This CDR3 comprises 24 residues. Germline-derived CDR1 and CDR2 are SGHNT and YENEEA. Trimming pared 0 bases from V and 6 bases from J, leaving 36 bases between. Written as DNA, the CDR3 is TGTGCCAGCAGCTTAGATTACGGGGGGACCAGGGCAGGGAAAGCGAGAATGTTTAATTCACCCCTCCACTTT. Protein product: CASSLDYGGTRAGKARMFNSPLHF.

This clone appeared a few times. At the DNA level, this CDR3 is encoded by other sequences in the same sample as well. This chain uses TRBV25-1 with TRBJ1-2, with TRBD1 matching over 8 bases. Trimming at V came to 6 bases and at J to 3 bases, leaving 0 bases not matched to a gene. The CDR3 loop spans 12 amino acids. Germline V CDR1 and CDR2: MGHDK, SYGVNS. The CDR3 sequence: CASRQGDYGYTF. DNA for the CDR3: TGTGCCAGCAGACAGGGGGACTATGGCTACACCTTC.